The subject of this entry is one T cell receptor beta chain. Its specificity is unknown. The junction and the germline gene differ at one end; a read error may be behind it. Frozen PBMC stocks contributed 2 to 2.5 micrograms of genomic DNA to the TCR beta libraries. The data were produced by immunoSEQ multiplex PCR, yet TCRdb's version contains in-frame clones alone and is incomplete. Found here are about 15,000 clones, less than 55% of them singletons; the top ten hold less than 45%. This record belongs to a study of cytotoxic CD8 clonotypes in ibrutinib-treated CLL. For the study at large: Response samples followed a median roughly 13 months of treatment, range 6 to 36. Study conclusions and caveats: Elevated clonality accompanied ibrutinib response, with a return toward baseline values at progression.

This CDR3 region has 17 residues. Germline CDR1 and CDR2: SGHRS and YFSETQ. The J gene is TRBJ2-1, the V gene TRBV5-1; 12 bases map to TRBD1. This specimen was PBMCs, taken at an approximately 23-month disease-progression time point, from a patient treated with ibrutinib. The origin of this receptor is a human donor with chronic lymphocytic leukemia. The CDR3 region has the DNA TGCACCAGCAGCTTGTTGGGGACAGGGGGCGGAAGCAATGAGCAGTTCTTC. Residues: CTSSLLGTGGGSNEQFF.